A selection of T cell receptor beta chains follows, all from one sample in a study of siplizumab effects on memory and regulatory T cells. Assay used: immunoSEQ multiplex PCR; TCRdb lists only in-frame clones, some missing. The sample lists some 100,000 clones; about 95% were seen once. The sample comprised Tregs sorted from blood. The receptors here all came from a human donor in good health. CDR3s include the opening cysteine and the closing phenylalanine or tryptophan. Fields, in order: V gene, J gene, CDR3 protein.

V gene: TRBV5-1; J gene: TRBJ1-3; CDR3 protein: CASSLDWGSAGNTIYF
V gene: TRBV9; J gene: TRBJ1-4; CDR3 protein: CASSVQGGPGEKLFF
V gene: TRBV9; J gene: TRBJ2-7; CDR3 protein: CASSSGMTGTEQYF
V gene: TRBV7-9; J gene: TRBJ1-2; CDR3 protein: CASSLIVLNGYTF
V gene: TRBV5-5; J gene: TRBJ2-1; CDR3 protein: CASSLGTSVNNEQFF
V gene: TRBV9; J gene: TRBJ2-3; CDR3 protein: CASSFRPGGDTQYF
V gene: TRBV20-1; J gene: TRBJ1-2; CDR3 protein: CSGDYGYTF
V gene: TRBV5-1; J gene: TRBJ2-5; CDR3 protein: CASRSPETQYF
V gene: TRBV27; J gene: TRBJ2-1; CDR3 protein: CASSSMSEQFF
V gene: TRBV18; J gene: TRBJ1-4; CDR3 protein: CASSLQGAPNEKLFF
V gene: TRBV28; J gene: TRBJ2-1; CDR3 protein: CASSRAGERDEQFF
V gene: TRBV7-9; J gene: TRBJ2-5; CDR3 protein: CASSRTSGVGETQYF
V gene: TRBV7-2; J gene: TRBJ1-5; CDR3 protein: CASSSHRDQPQHF
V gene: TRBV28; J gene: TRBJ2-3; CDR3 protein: CASSLAGGPTDTQYF
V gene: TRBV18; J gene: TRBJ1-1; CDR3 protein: CASSPIGNTEAFF
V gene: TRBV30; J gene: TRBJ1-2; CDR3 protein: CAWSVRLRLSYGYTF
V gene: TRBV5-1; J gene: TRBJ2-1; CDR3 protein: CASSLGYGGGSYNEQFF
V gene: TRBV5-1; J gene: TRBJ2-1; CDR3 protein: CASSLGQLGGSEYNEQFF
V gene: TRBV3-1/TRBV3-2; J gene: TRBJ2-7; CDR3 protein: CASSHEQYF